Below, one T cell receptor beta chain is given with its context. Its specificity is not known. The CDR3 length is 17 residues. Trimming at V came to 5 bases and at J to 4 bases, leaving 15 bases not matched to a gene. Germline V gene lookup returns CDR1 MDHEN and CDR2 SYDVKM. This record comes from a study of naive and memory T cell subsets. Study-wide results and caveats: Over 90% of naive TCR sequences appeared only once, unlike memory subsets. There was no ground truth to check naive and memory subset results.

Both TRBC1 and TRBC2 were covered by a beta constant-region primer of two equimolar oligonucleotides. Four rounds of PCR amplified the ligated cDNA using nested alpha and beta constant-region primers plus SP2. TCRdb passed the UMI-ligation and nested PCR reads through MiXCR, listing each CDR3 protein once. The sample carries around 110,000 distinct CDR3 sequences, 36% recorded once. From the second PCR step, alpha and beta chains were amplified apart. Sequencing input: central memory CD4+ T cells from blood. The chain employs TRBV28 and TRBJ2-7, with 9 positions matching TRBD2. The sequence derives from a human donor in good health. Here the CDR3 DNA reads TGTGCCAGCAGTCCCCCACGGGTTAGCGGGAGTATTTACGAGCAGTACTTC. This encodes CASSPPRVSGSIYEQYF.